The T cell receptor (beta chain) under discussion was sequenced for a study of T cells in Graves' hyperthyroidism and ophthalmopathy. Study-level results: Within blood appeared most thyroid clonotypes that had expanded above 0.001. Ophthalmopathy, which appeared later, was predicted by the model a median approximately 6 months before onset.

About this clonotype: What it binds is unknown.

What was amplified from RNA transcripts were TCR beta CDR3 regions. The HTBI set primed first-round TCR CDR3 RT-PCR. MiXCR was run by TCRdb on the multiplex PCR reads, yielding one entry per CDR3 protein. The table shows approximately 640,000 distinct CDR3 sequences, with 45% occurring only once. In germline, CDR1 is ENHRY, CDR2 SYGVKD. Trimming took off 4 bases at V and 0 bases at J, with 7 bases between the two ends. The CDR3 has 13 amino acids. Input material: peripheral blood or thyroid tissue (not recorded which). The source is an adult man with Graves' disease, either hyperthyroidism or ophthalmopathy (not recorded which). The rearrangement joins TRBV10-3 to TRBJ2-7; D is unresolved. The CDR3 coding sequence is TGTGCCATCAGTGGACAAGACTCCTACGAGCAGTACTTC. Translating it yields CAISGQDSYEQYF.